This T cell receptor beta chain was recorded in a study of shared clonotypes between healthy human individuals. Germline CDR1 is MDHEN and CDR2 is SYDVKM. This CDR3 is 14 amino acids long. V shed 4 bases and J shed 7 bases, with 11 bases lying between them. This clone was observed at least ten times. Clones were read by immunoSEQ multiplex PCR, and TCRdb kept only the in-frame ones, dropping some. The data contain roughly 1 million clones, about 70% of them singletons. The sample comprised memory CD4+ T cells sorted from blood. Subset indicated: CD45RA-negative fraction. This receptor was taken from a man in his late teens or twenties in good health. The V call is TRBV28, the J call TRBJ1-6; D is uncertain. CDR3 loop: CASSSDPRNSPLHF. CDR3 sequence (DNA): TGTGCCAGCAGTTCCGACCCAAGGAATTCACCCCTCCACTTT.